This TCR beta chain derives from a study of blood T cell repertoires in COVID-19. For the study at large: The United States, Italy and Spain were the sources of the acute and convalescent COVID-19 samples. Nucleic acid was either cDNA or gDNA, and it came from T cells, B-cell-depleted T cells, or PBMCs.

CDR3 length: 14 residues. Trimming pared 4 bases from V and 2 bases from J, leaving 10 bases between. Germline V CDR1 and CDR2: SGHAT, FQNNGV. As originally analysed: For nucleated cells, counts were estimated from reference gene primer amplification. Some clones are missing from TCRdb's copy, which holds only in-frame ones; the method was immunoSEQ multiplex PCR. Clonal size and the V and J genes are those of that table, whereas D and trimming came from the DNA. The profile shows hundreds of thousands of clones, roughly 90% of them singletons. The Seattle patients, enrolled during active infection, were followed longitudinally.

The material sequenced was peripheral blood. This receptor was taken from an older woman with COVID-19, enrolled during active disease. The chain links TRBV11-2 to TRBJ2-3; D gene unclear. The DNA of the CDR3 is TGTGCCAGCAGCTCAGGTTCCTACACAGATACGCAGTATTTT. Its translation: CASSSGSYTDTQYF.